The entry that follows covers one T cell receptor (beta chain) sequence. This entry comes from a study of control samples from healthy donors and cancer patients. Method: immunoSEQ multiplex PCR; TCRdb's copy keeps in-frame clones and lacks some. The table has 150,000 or so clones, 88% seen once; the top ten hold around 5.1%. Germline values: CDR1 SEHNR, CDR2 FQNEAQ (reference sequence). Unmatched junction bases numbered 3, after V lost 4 bases and J lost 8 bases. This CDR3 comprises 12 residues. What was sequenced was blood. The chain joins TRBV7-9 to TRBJ1-2; 8 nucleotides line up with TRBD1. The receptor comes from a woman in her 30s in good health. The CDR3 DNA follows: TGTGCCAGCAGCTACCCAGGGGGCGGCTACACCTTC. This codes for CASSYPGGGYTF. The full variable domain, with the rest looked up from reference TRBV7-9 and TRBJ1-2, is DTGVSQNPRHKITKRGQNVTFRCDPISEHNRLYWYRQTLGQGPEFLTYFQNEAQLEKSRLLSDRFSAERPKGSFSTLEIQRTEQGDSAMYLCASSYPGGGYTFGSGTRLTVV.